These 2 T cell receptor beta chains came from one sample sequenced in a study of blood T cell repertoires in COVID-19. TCRdb keeps only in-frame clones here, not all; method: immunoSEQ multiplex PCR. The profile shows about 170,000 clones, 65% to 85% of them singletons. Material: PBMCs or T cells enriched from blood (not recorded which). Receptor source: a woman in her fifties or sixties in a cohort exposed to, infected with or recovered from COVID-19 (not recorded which).

This clone showed up just a few times. The chain recombines TRBV2 with TRBJ2-7; TRBD1 agrees at 7 bases. Unmatched junction bases numbered 3, after V lost 4 bases and J lost 0 bases. The CDR3 is 14 amino acids. Germline V gene sequence: CDR1 SNHLY, CDR2 FYNNEI. CDR3 coding DNA: TGTGCCAGCAGTGTTGACAGGGTCTCCTACGAGCAGTACTTC. Amino acids: CASSVDRVSYEQYF.

V gene TRBV5-1 combines with J gene TRBJ1-1; 9 bases map to TRBD1. The ends lost 6 bases at V and 4 bases at J; junction bases unmatched: 7. Germline values: CDR1 SGHRS, CDR2 YFSETQ. The CDR3 length is 14 residues. CDR3 sequence (DNA): TGCGCCAGCAAGCCCTGGACAGGGGTCACTGAAGCTTTCTTT. This translates into CASKPWTGVTEAFF. Based on the CDR3 plus reference TRBV5-1 and TRBJ1-1, the full variable domain is KAGVTQTPRYLIKTRGQQVTLSCSPISGHRSVSWYQQTPGQGLQFLFEYFSETQRNKGNFPGRFSGRQFSNSRSEMNVSTLELGDSALYLCASKPWTGVTEAFFGQGTRLTVV.